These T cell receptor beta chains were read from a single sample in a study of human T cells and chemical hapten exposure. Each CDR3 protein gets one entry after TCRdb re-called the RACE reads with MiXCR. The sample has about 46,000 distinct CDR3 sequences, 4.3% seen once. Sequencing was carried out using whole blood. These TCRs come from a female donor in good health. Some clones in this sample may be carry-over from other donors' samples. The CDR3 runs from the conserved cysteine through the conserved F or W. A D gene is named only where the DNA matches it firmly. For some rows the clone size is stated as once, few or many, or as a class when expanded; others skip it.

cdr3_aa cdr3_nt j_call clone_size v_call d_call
CASSLVGHSGNTIYF TGTGCCAGCAGCTTGGTGGGCCACTCTGGAAACACCATATATTTT TRBJ1-3 many TRBV5-5 -
CSAVPGQMNTEAFF TGCAGTGCTGTTCCGGGACAGATGAACACTGAAGCTTTCTTT TRBJ1-1 many TRBV20-1 TRBD1
CASSDRDKEAFF TGTGCCAGCAGTGACAGGGACAAGGAAGCTTTCTTT TRBJ1-1 many TRBV28 TRBD1
CSAERPGGAFF TGCAGCGCTGAACGACCCGGGGGAGCTTTCTTT TRBJ1-1 many TRBV29-1 -
CSARTGNQPQHF TGCAGTGCTAGAACGGGCAATCAGCCCCAGCATTTT TRBJ1-5 many TRBV20-1 -
CASRAQGGTNTEAFF TGCGCCAGCAGAGCCCAGGGGGGGACGAACACTGAAGCTTTCTTT TRBJ1-1 many TRBV5-1 TRBD1
CASSLGGLAGGTDTQYF TGTGCCAGCAGCTTGGGGGGACTAGCGGGGGGCACAGATACGCAGTATTTT TRBJ2-3 few TRBV5-4 TRBD2
CASSLLRGRSYEQYF TGTGCCAGCAGCTTACTCCGGGGGCGCTCCTACGAGCAGTACTTC TRBJ2-7 - TRBV5-5 -
CASSRRTSGGVADTQYF TGTGCCAGCAGCCGACGGACTAGCGGGGGGGTTGCAGATACGCAGTATTTT TRBJ2-3 many TRBV3-1 TRBD2
CASSPSLGLAGPYNEQFF TGTGCCAGCAGCCCGTCGCTAGGACTAGCGGGGCCGTACAATGAGCAGTTCTTC TRBJ2-1 many TRBV7-2 TRBD2
CASSPGQGVGQYF TGTGCCAGCAGCCCTGGACAGGGCGTAGGCCAGTACTTC TRBJ2-5 many TRBV3-1 TRBD1
CASSQDRDDYGYTF TGTGCCAGCAGTCAAGACAGGGACGACTATGGCTACACCTTC TRBJ1-2 - TRBV4-2 TRBD1
CASSEEMGGEQYF TGTGCCAGCTCGGAAGAGATGGGGGGCGAGCAGTACTTC TRBJ2-7 many TRBV7-7 -
CASRRDSYYEQYF TGTGCCAGCAGAAGGGACAGCTACTACGAGCAGTACTTC TRBJ2-7 many TRBV6-5 TRBD1
CASSFRLEQYF TGTGCCAGCAGCTTCCGGTTAGAGCAGTACTTC TRBJ2-7 many TRBV5-6 -
CASSESLGSEAFF TGTGCCAGCAGTGAATCTCTGGGGTCTGAAGCTTTCTTT TRBJ1-1 medium-sized TRBV2 -